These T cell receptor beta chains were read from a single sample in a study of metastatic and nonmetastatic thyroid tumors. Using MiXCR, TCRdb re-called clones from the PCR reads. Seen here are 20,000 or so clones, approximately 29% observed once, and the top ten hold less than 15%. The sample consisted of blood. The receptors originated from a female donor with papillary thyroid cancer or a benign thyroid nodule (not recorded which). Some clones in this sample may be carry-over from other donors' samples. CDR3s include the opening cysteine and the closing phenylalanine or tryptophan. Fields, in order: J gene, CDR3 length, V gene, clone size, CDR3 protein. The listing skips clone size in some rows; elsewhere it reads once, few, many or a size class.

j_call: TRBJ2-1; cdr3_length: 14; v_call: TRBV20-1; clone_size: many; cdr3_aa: CSAYPRDGYNEQFF
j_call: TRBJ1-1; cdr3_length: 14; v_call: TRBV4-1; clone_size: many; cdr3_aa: CASSQAPANTEAFF
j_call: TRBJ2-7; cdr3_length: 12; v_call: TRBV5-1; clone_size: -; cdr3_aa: CASSLDRDEQYF
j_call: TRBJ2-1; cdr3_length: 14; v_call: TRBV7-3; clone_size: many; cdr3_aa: CASSKTSGGYEQFF
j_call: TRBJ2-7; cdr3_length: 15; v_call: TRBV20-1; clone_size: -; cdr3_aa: CSAPIGRGPSYEQYF
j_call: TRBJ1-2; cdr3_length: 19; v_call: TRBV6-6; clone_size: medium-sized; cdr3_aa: CASSSMFRDRGSSHYGYTF
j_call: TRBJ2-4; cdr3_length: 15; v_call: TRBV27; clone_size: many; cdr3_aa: CASTVSGGAKNIQYF
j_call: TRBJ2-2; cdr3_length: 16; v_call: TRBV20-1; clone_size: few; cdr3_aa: CSARGTSGGDTGELFF
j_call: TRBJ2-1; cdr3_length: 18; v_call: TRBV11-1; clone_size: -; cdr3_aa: CASSLGTLRREYDNEQFF
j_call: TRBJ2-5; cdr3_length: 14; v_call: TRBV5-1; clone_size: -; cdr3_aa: CASSLGQGWETQYF
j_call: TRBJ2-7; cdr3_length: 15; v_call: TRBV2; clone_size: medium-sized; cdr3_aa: CASSDPTASSYEQYF
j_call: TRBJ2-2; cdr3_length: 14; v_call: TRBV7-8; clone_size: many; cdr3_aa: CASSLGWGSGELFF
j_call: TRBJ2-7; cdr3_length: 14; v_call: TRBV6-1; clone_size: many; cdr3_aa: CATQYRDGSYEQYF
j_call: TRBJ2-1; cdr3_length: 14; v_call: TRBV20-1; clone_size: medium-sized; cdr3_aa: CSARGLAGYNEQFF
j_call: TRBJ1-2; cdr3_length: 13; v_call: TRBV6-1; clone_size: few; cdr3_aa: CASRGQGADGYTF
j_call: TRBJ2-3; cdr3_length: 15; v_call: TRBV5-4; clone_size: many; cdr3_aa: CASSRDRDSTDTQYF
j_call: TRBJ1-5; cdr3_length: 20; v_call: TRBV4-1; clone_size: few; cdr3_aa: CASSQANIRDRDPSNQPQHF
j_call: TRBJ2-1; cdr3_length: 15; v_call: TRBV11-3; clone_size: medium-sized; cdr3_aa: CASSLRVSGQGEQFF
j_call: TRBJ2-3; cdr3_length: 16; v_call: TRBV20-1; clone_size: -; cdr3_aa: CSANTVLAGGTDTQYF
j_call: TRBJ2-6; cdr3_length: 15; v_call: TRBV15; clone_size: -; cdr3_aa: CATSREGSGANVLTF
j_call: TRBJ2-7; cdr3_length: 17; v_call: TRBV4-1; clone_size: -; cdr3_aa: CASSQVLTRTRGDEQYF
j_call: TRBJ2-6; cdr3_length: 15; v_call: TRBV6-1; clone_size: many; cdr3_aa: CASTGGSSGANVLTF
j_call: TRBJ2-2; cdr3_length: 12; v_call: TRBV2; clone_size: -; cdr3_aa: CASSDGGWELFF
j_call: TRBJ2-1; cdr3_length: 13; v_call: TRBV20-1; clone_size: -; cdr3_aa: CSAIGSGVNEQFF
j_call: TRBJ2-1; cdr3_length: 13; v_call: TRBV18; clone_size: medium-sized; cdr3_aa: CASSPGSYNEQFF
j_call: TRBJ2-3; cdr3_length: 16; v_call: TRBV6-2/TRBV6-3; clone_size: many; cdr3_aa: CASSSGTSGGADTQYF
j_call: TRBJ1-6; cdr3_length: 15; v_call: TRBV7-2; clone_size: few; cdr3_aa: CASSLAEGIGSPLHF
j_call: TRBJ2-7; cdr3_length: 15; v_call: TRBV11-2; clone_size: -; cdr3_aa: CASIGPTGLLGEQYF
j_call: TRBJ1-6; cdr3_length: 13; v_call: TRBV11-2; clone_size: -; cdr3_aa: CASRGGSNSPLHF
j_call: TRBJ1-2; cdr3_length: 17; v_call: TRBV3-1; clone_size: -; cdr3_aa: CASSQDLALHNNYGYTF
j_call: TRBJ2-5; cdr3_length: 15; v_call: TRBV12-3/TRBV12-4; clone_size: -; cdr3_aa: CASSRTSGGQETQYF
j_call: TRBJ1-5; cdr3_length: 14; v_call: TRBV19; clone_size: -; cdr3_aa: CASSPTPGIQPQHF
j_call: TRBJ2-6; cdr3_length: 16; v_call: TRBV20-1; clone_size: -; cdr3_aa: CSASTGGTSGANVLTF
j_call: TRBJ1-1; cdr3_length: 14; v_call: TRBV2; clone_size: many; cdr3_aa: CASSQGPSGTEAFF
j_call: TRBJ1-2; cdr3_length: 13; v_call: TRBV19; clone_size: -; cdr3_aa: CASSIHANYGYTF
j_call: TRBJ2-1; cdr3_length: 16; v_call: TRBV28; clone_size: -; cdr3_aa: CASSPPTGTGNDEQFF
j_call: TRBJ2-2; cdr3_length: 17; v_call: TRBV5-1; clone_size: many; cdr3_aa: CASSLNSGTTPTGELFF
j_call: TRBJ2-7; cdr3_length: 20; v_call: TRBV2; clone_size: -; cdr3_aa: CASSGGPGRDRGGPGYEQYF
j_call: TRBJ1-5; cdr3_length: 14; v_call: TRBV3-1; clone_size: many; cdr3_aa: CASSQGQGDQPQHF
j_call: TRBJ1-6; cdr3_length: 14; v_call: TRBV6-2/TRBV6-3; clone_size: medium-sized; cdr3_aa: CASSLGTGNSPLHF
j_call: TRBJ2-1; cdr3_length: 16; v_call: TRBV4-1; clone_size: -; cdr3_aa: CASSQDGLTTYNEQFF
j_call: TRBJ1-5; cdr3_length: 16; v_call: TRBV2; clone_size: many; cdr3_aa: CASSETGTGSNQPQHF
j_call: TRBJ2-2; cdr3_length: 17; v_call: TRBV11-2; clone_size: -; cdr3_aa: CASSLRIRVANTGELFF